Listed below are T cell receptor beta chains from one sample, sequenced in a study of T-cell reconstitution after alpha-beta-depleted transplantation in children. TCRdb fed the PCR reads into MiXCR, producing one record per CDR3 protein. The repertoire includes roughly 300,000 distinct CDR3 sequences, around 10% of them detected once, and about 20% sits in the top ten. Sequenced material: peripheral blood, taken 180 days after TCRalphabeta/CD19-depleted stem cell transplant. These TCRs come from a male patient between 2 and 15 years old who had a stem cell transplant for chronic granulomatous disease, so the T cells may come from the graft donor. Each CDR3 is given with its conserved first and last residue. The order of the fields is V gene, J gene, D gene, clone size, CDR3 DNA, CDR3 protein. A D gene is named only where the DNA matches it firmly. Size values are once, few and many counts, or a class for expanded clones, and some rows have none.

V: TRBV6-5
J: TRBJ1-5
D: TRBD1
size: many
DNA: TGTGCCAGCAGTTACCAGGGGACAGGGGGGAGCAATCAGCCCCAGCATTTT
CDR3: CASSYQGTGGSNQPQHF

V: TRBV5-1
J: TRBJ2-1
D: NA
size: many
DNA: TGCGCCAGCAGCGGCGGACAGAATTACAATGAGCAGTTCTTC
CDR3: CASSGGQNYNEQFF

V: TRBV5-3
J: TRBJ2-1
D: TRBD2
size: few
DNA: TGTGCCAGAAGCTGTTTGACTAGCGGGGGGACTTACAATGAGCAGTTCTTC
CDR3: CARSCLTSGGTYNEQFF

V: TRBV29-1
J: TRBJ2-1
D: TRBD1
size: many
DNA: TGCAGCGTTGGGGCAGGGGGCTACTACAATGAGCAGTTCTTC
CDR3: CSVGAGGYYNEQFF

V: TRBV29-1
J: TRBJ2-5
D: NA
size: many
DNA: TGCAGCGTTGAAGACTACCGGAGCCCCCACCAAGAGACCCAGTACTTC
CDR3: CSVEDYRSPHQETQYF

V: TRBV3-1
J: TRBJ2-3
D: TRBD2
size: many
DNA: TGTGCCAGCAGCCCCAGGACTAGCGGGAGCTCAGATACGCAGTATTTT
CDR3: CASSPRTSGSSDTQYF

V: TRBV2
J: TRBJ2-3
D: NA
size: few
DNA: TGTGCCAGCATTCAGGGTAGAACAGATACGCAGTATTTT
CDR3: CASIQGRTDTQYF

V: TRBV30
J: TRBJ1-2
D: NA
size: many
DNA: TGTGCCTGGAGTCCGGGCCATGGGAGAGGCTACACCTTC
CDR3: CAWSPGHGRGYTF

V: TRBV5-1
J: TRBJ2-5
D: TRBD2
size: many
DNA: TGCGCCAGCAGCCGAGGACTAGCGGGGTACTCCTTCCAAGAGACCCAGTACTTC
CDR3: CASSRGLAGYSFQETQYF

V: TRBV29-1
J: TRBJ1-1
D: NA
size: NA
DNA: TGCAGCGTTGGGTTTTTGAAGACAAGAACAGGTGCCAACACTGAAGCTTTCTTT
CDR3: CSVGFLKTRTGANTEAFF

V: TRBV18
J: TRBJ2-2
D: NA
size: many
DNA: TGTGCCAGCTCACGCTCAGGGTCGAACACCGGGGAGCTGTTTTTT
CDR3: CASSRSGSNTGELFF

V: TRBV15
J: TRBJ2-2
D: TRBD2
size: many
DNA: TGTGCCACCAGCAGGGCCTCCGGACTAGTGGCCGGGGAGCTGTTTTTT
CDR3: CATSRASGLVAGELFF

V: TRBV12-3/TRBV12-4
J: TRBJ2-1
D: NA
size: many
DNA: TGTGCCAGCAGTTTCTCGGGGAACTCCTACAATGAGCAGTTCTTC
CDR3: CASSFSGNSYNEQFF

V: TRBV27
J: TRBJ2-3
D: NA
size: many
DNA: TGTGCCAGCAGTTTAAAGGGCAGGGGTGAGAGTCTGGATACGCAGTATTTT
CDR3: CASSLKGRGESLDTQYF

V: TRBV28
J: TRBJ2-7
D: NA
size: many
DNA: TGTGCCAGCAGTTATCCCCTGCAGGGAAGGGCGTACGAGCAGTACTTC
CDR3: CASSYPLQGRAYEQYF

V: TRBV5-1
J: TRBJ2-1
D: NA
size: many
DNA: TGCGCCAGCAGCTGGGGGGGCGGTGAGCAGTTCTTC
CDR3: CASSWGGGEQFF

V: TRBV20-1
J: TRBJ2-7
D: TRBD2
size: many
DNA: TGCAGTGCTAGTGGGACTAGCGGCCCCTACGAGCAGTACTTC
CDR3: CSASGTSGPYEQYF

V: TRBV4-3
J: TRBJ1-1
D: NA
size: NA
DNA: TGCGCCAGCAGCCAAGAGGGTCTGACTGAAGCTTTCTTT
CDR3: CASSQEGLTEAFF

V: TRBV5-1
J: TRBJ2-7
D: TRBD2
size: many
DNA: TGCGCCAGCAGCTTGACTCACCGGACTAGCGGGAAATACGAGCAGTACTTC
CDR3: CASSLTHRTSGKYEQYF

V: TRBV11-3
J: TRBJ1-1
D: NA
size: many
DNA: TGTGCCAGCAGCTTAGTCTCAGACAGTTTGAACACTGAAGCTTTCTTT
CDR3: CASSLVSDSLNTEAFF

V: TRBV6-6
J: TRBJ2-4
D: NA
size: many
DNA: TGTGCCAGCAGTACCGACAGAGGCATTCAGTACTTC
CDR3: CASSTDRGIQYF

V: TRBV18
J: TRBJ2-3
D: TRBD2
size: NA
DNA: TGTGCCAGCTCACCGTCCGGGACTACCTTCGGAGATACGCAGTATTTT
CDR3: CASSPSGTTFGDTQYF

V: TRBV19
J: TRBJ2-7
D: NA
size: many
DNA: TGTGCCAGTAGTATCGTGCCCTACGAGCAGTACTTC
CDR3: CASSIVPYEQYF

V: TRBV5-1
J: TRBJ2-3
D: NA
size: many
DNA: TGCGCCAGCAGCCGAGAAGCCCCCACAGATACGCAGTATTTT
CDR3: CASSREAPTDTQYF

V: TRBV27
J: TRBJ1-5
D: TRBD1
size: NA
DNA: TGTGCCAGCAGTCCCCGTCCCCGGACAGGGCCCAATCAGCCCCAGCATTTT
CDR3: CASSPRPRTGPNQPQHF

V: TRBV2
J: TRBJ2-5
D: TRBD1
size: many
DNA: TGTGCCAGCAGGAGCAACACAGGGGGCATTAGCCAAGAGACCCAGTACTTC
CDR3: CASRSNTGGISQETQYF

V: TRBV23-1
J: TRBJ2-1
D: TRBD1
size: many
DNA: TGCGCCAGCAGTCAAGTTTGGTGTGGGACAGGGGGTGAAAATGAGCAGTTCTTC
CDR3: CASSQVWCGTGGENEQFF

V: TRBV5-4
J: TRBJ1-2
D: NA
size: few
DNA: TGTGCCAGCAGCTTGGCGCCGGCAGGGACTTCCTATGGCTACACCTTC
CDR3: CASSLAPAGTSYGYTF